The entry below gives a single TCR beta chain sequence along with its context. Its cognate antigen is unknown. This sample was taken from a study of Graves' ophthalmopathy and Graves' hyperthyroidism. The study's findings and limits: Blood contained most expanded thyroid clonotypes exceeding 0.001 frequency.

This CDR3 is 13 amino acids long. Trimming removed 8 bases from V and 4 bases from J; junction bases left unmatched: 5. Amplification of TCR beta CDR3 regions used RNA transcripts. The workflow started with a first-round RT-PCR run with HTBI primers and then moved on to a second-round multiplex PCR. TCRdb re-called the multiplex PCR reads through MiXCR, storing one row per CDR3 protein. The sample has some 390,000 distinct CDR3 sequences; approximately 16% are singletons. Sample: peripheral blood. This TCR derives from a woman aged 18-30 years with Graves' ophthalmopathy. The chain carries TRBV12-3 or TRBV12-4 and TRBJ2-7, with 10 bases aligning to TRBD2. CDR3 in amino acids: CASRLAGEYEQYF. The CDR3 DNA is TGTGCCAGCCGTCTAGCGGGAGAGTACGAGCAGTACTTC.